Below are 27 T cell receptor beta chains sequenced from a single sample in a study of tumor-infiltrating lymphocytes in primary liver carcinoma. Blood RNA originated from unsorted whole blood, with germline DNA additionally extracted. The investigators made TCR beta cDNA from approximately 0.5 ug total RNA, using a constant-region primer. Construction of TCR beta libraries relied on three successive nested multiplex PCR rounds employing slightly modified ARM-PCR. A C-beta reverse primer and TRBV1-TRBV30 forward primers served in each of the first two PCR rounds, at 9 to 11 cycles apiece. From the multiplex PCR reads, TCRdb called clonotypes with MiXCR, one entry per CDR3 protein. Among 330,000 or so distinct CDR3 sequences listed, about 65% were seen once. Material for sequencing was peripheral blood. The source of these receptors is a middle-aged man with primary liver carcinoma and hepatitis B virus infection.

Points on this clonotype: A much larger clone is a single base away; this may be a read error. The chain joins TRBV6-6 to TRBJ2-7; weak D call: TRBD2 (5 bases). CDR3 length equals 14 residues. Per germline, CDR1 MNHNY and CDR2 SVGAGI (reference sequence). The CDR3 bases are TGTGCCTGCAGTTACTTGGGGAGCTCCTACGAGCAGTACTTC. This gives the protein CACSYLGSSYEQYF.

This clonotype has a count of ten or more. The rearrangement links TRBV12-3 or TRBV12-4 to TRBJ2-7; possibly TRBD2 for D (6 bases). This CDR3 contains 16 residues. The germline V and J ends were trimmed by 6 bases and 2 bases, with 20 bases remaining between them. CDR3 sequence: CASRLTPVSGAYEQYF. CDR3 nucleotides: TGTGCCAGCAGGTTGACCCCGGTTTCGGGAGCCTACGAGCAGTACTTC.

The V call is TRBV6-2 or TRBV6-3, the J call TRBJ2-4, with no clear D. The germline V gene has CDR1 MNHEY and CDR2 SVGEGT. The CDR3 extends over 13 amino acids. V lost 5 bases and J 6 bases, leaving 11 bases between the germline ends. The CDR3 loop is CASSRVGINIQYF. For the CDR3, the DNA is TGTGCCAGCAGTCGAGTGGGGATAAACATTCAGTACTTC.

Notes on this clonotype: At one boundary the junction diverges from the germline segment, which might be a read error. This chain links TRBV5-5 with TRBJ1-2; TRBD1 matches at 7 bases. Per germline, CDR1 SGHKS and CDR2 YYEKEE (reference sequence). The CDR3 runs 14 residues. The CDR3 nucleotides are TGTGCCAGCAGCTTGGAAACAGGGGACTATGACTACACCTTC. Protein sequence: CASSLETGDYDYTF.

Comments on this clonotype: One base away lies a much larger clone, so this may be a sequencing read error. The CDR3, as DNA: TGTGCCGGCAGTTCTGGAACATACACCGGGGAGCTGTTTTTT. This sequence encodes CAGSSGTYTGELFF. The chain joins TRBV6-6 to TRBJ2-2; no reliable D call. Germline values: CDR1 MNHNY, CDR2 SVGAGI (reference sequence). The CDR3 covers 14 residues.

The chain joins TRBV7-3 to TRBJ1-1; 9 bases line up with TRBD1. The CDR3 has 14 amino acids. The trim removed 6 bases at V and 5 bases at J, leaving 7 bases unmatched. CDR1 is SGHTA, CDR2 FQGTGA, per germline. In nucleotides, the CDR3 is TGTGCCAGCAGTCCCACAGGGGGCCGAACTGAAGCTTTCTTT. Amino acids: CASSPTGGRTEAFF.

This chain's CDR3 is CAIKRGEYEQYF. The DNA of the CDR3 is TGTGCCATCAAGAGAGGGGAATACGAGCAGTACTTC. The chain couples TRBV25-1 to TRBJ2-7; D possibly matches TRBD1 or TRBD2 (5 bases each). This CDR3 region has 12 residues. V was clipped by 10 bases and J by 4 bases, with 14 bases between them. Germline assignment: CDR1 MGHDK and CDR2 SYGVNS.

Regarding this clonotype: A read error may explain this, as a much larger clone is one base away. This chain connects TRBV6-5 to TRBJ2-1, with TRBD2 matching over 13 bases. Germline-derived CDR1 and CDR2 are MNHEY and SVGAGI. The CDR3 length is 15 residues. V trimming: 4 bases; J trimming: 7 bases; junction bases outside the gene matches: 4. The CDR3 DNA reads TGTGCCAGCAGTTTGGGACTAGCGGGAAAAAATGAGCAGTTCTTC. This encodes CASSLGLAGKNEQFF.

Notes on this clonotype: This may come from a read error, since a much larger clone is one base off. The V gene is TRBV6-1, the J gene TRBJ2-3, with 8 bases fitting TRBD2. The junction had 8 bases not matched to a gene; V was cut back by 5 bases and J by 4 bases. Germline CDR1 reads MNHNS; CDR2 reads SASEGT. This CDR3 has 15 residues. The CDR3 region has the DNA TGTGCCAGCAGTAGTCCGGGACTAGGGCCAGATACGCAGTATTTT. Translation: CASSSPGLGPDTQYF.

A note on this clonotype: Likely a read error: the CDR3 ends without its conserved phenylalanine or tryptophan. The chain combines TRBV11-1 with TRBJ2-7; TRBD2 is a possible D gene (6 bases). The CDR3 covers 15 residues. The germline gives CDR1 SGHAT, CDR2 FQDESV (reference sequence). The V end was cut by 2 bases, the J end by 1 base, with 12 bases between. CDR3 DNA sequence: TGTGCCAGCAGCTTATCAAGCGGGCAGTCCTACGAGCAGTACCTC. Its protein product is CASSLSSGQSYEQYL.

Remarks on this clonotype: The germline gene is not matched at one end of the junction; a read error may be the cause. The genes are TRBV12-3 or TRBV12-4 and TRBJ1-4; D unresolved. This CDR3 is 11 amino acids long. CDR3 sequence reads: CTSSLYNELFF. Here the CDR3 DNA reads TGTACCAGCAGTTTATATAACGAACTGTTTTTT.

This clonotype was detected ten times or more. The rearrangement uses TRBV6-1 and TRBJ2-5, with a tentative D call TRBD1 (6 bases). Germline-derived CDR1 and CDR2 are MNHNS and SASEGT. The V gene lost 11 bases and the J gene lost 4 bases, with 14 bases spanning the gap. This CDR3 has 12 amino acids. CDR3 sequence reads: CAGETGSETQYF. The CDR3, as DNA: TGTGCCGGAGAGACAGGTTCAGAGACCCAGTACTTC.

This clonotype came up a few times. The CDR3 sequence is CASSELAGSYNEQFF. DNA of the CDR3: TGTGCCAGCAGTGAACTAGCGGGTTCCTACAATGAGCAGTTCTTC. This chain connects TRBV6-4 to TRBJ2-1; 9 nucleotides align to TRBD2. Germline V gene sequence: CDR1 MRHNA, CDR2 SNTAGT. This CDR3 contains 15 residues. V shed 3 bases and J 1 base; nucleotides not matched to a gene: 1.

Note on this clonotype: This could be a read error, since a much larger clone is one nucleotide away. V is TRBV6-6 and J is TRBJ1-4; no reliable D call. With 6 bases removed from V and 4 bases from J, the gap between germline ends came to 12 bases. The CDR3 consists of 14 residues. Germline-derived CDR1 and CDR2 are MNHNY and SVGAGI (reference sequence). CDR3 region: CASSRNSGNEKLFF. CDR3 nucleotides: TGTGCCAGCAGCCGGAACAGCGGTAATGAAAAACTGTTTTTT.

The J gene is TRBJ1-5, the V gene TRBV12-3 or TRBV12-4; D is uncertain. The CDR3 contains 13 residues. Trimming took 6 bases from V and 16 from J, leaving 22 bases between them. The CDR3 region is CASRDGSNQPRHF. Here the CDR3 DNA reads TGTGCCAGCAGGGACGGTAGCAATCAGCCCCGTCATTTT.

This clonotype was detected many times. CDR3 in amino acids: CASSIQDTQYF. The CDR3 region has the DNA TGTGCCAGCAGTATTCAAGATACGCAGTATTTT. This chain uses TRBV6-2 or TRBV6-3 with TRBJ2-3; D unresolved. The CDR3 is made up of 11 amino acids. Looked up from germline, CDR1 is MNHEY and CDR2 is SVGEGT. Trimming pared 5 bases from V and 5 bases from J, leaving 5 bases between.

This CDR3 reads CASLMGTTNYGYTF. The CDR3 coding sequence is TGTGCCAGCCTTATGGGGACTACTAACTATGGCTACACCTTC. V and J are TRBV28 and TRBJ1-2; D is perhaps TRBD1 (5 bases). Trimming removed 8 bases at V and 0 bases at J, with 13 bases between. This CDR3 comprises 14 residues. Germline assignment: CDR1 MDHEN and CDR2 SYDVKM.

In regard to this clonotype: A much more abundant neighbour one base away suggests this may be a read error. The chain is built from TRBV10-2 and TRBJ2-1; 12 bases line up with TRBD1. In germline, CDR1 is WSHSY, CDR2 SAAADI. The CDR3 runs to 14 residues. After removal of 6 bases from V and 11 bases from J, the junction contained 8 bases not matched to a gene. The CDR3 DNA is TGCGCCAGCAGACGGGGGACAGGGGGCGATAAGCAGTTCTTC. It encodes CASRRGTGGDKQFF.

This clonotype was seen many times. For the CDR3, the DNA is TGTGCCAGCAGCTTTCAGCGTAGGGACGAGCAGTACTTC. Translating gives CASSFQRRDEQYF. The chain couples TRBV5-5 to TRBJ2-7; D is unresolved. V was cut by 2 bases and J by 5 bases, with 11 bases left in between. Germline V CDR1 and CDR2: SGHKS, YYEKEE (reference sequence). The CDR3 sequence is 13 residues long.

This clonotype occurred many times. The chain carries TRBV12-3 or TRBV12-4 and TRBJ1-2, with 8 nucleotides matching TRBD1. CDR3 length: 15 residues. The V and J ends lost 9 bases and 1 base, in that order; junction bases with no gene match: 10. CDR3 sequence: CASTDRTGINYGYTF. The CDR3 DNA reads as TGTGCCAGTACAGACCGGACAGGGATTAACTATGGCTACACCTTC.

This clonotype was observed at least ten times. J is TRBJ2-2 and V is TRBV5-5, with 10 nucleotides matching TRBD2. The germline V gene encodes CDR1 SGHKS and CDR2 YYEKEE (reference sequence). Trimming at V came to 2 bases and at J to 6 bases, leaving 4 bases not matched to a gene. The CDR3 totals 15 residues. CDR3 bases: TGTGCCAGCAGCTTAGCGGGAGGGAAGGCCGGGGAGCTGTTTTTT. It specifies CASSLAGGKAGELFF.

Turning to this clonotype: The junction departs from the called germline gene at one end, perhaps through a read error. The chain uses TRBV11-2 and TRBJ2-3; no clear D. CDR1 SGHAT and CDR2 FQNNGV come from the germline V gene. This CDR3 spans 20 amino acids. CDR3 coding DNA: TGTGCCAGCAGCCCACAAAGGGTCGCGGCCCAACGCCCCAGCGCAGACACGCAGTATTTT. Residues: CASSPQRVAAQRPSADTQYF.

On this clonotype itself: A read error may account for a junction end that differs from germline. CDR3 sequence reads: CANSLEVQETQYF. As DNA, the CDR3 is TGTGCCAACAGCTTAGAAGTTCAAGAGACCCAGTACTTC. V is TRBV11-2 and J is TRBJ2-5; D call uncertain. CDR1 and CDR2 (germline): SGHAT, FQNNGV. This CDR3 contains 13 residues. The variable domain in full, with the rest retrieved from reference TRBV11-2 and TRBJ2-5, is EAGVAQSPRYKIIEKRQSVAFWCNPISGHATLYWYQQILGQGPKLLIQFQNNGVVDDSQLPKDRFSAERLKGVDSTLKIQPAKLEDSAVYLCANSLEVQETQYFGPGTRLLVL.

Comment on this clonotype: A much larger clone lies a single base off, so this may be a read error. The V gene is TRBV10-3, the J gene TRBJ1-1, with 9 bases identical to TRBD1. CDR1 is ENHRY and CDR2 is SYGVKD in the germline V gene. The CDR3 consists of 15 residues. V lost 6 bases, J lost 6 bases, and 11 bases stayed unmatched. CDR3 loop: CAISAPGQGTSEAFF. CDR3 in DNA: TGTGCCATCAGCGCACCGGGACAGGGAACCTCTGAAGCTTTCTTT.

Comments on this clonotype: This CDR3 fails to terminate in the conserved phenylalanine or tryptophan, so it likely reflects a read error. This chain connects TRBV10-3 to TRBJ2-2; unclear D gene. The CDR3 sequence is 14 residues long. Germline values: CDR1 ENHRY, CDR2 SYGVKD. The CDR3 here is CAFSELPNTGELFS. The CDR3 DNA follows: TGTGCCTTCAGTGAGCTACCTAACACCGGGGAGCTGTTTTCT.

In the case of this clonotype: This may arise from a read error, as a much more abundant clone is one base away. The genes are TRBV5-6 and TRBJ2-1; 9 bases match TRBD2. The trim removed 0 bases at V and 8 bases at J, leaving 12 bases unmatched. CDR3 length: 17 residues. Germline V CDR1 and CDR2: SGHDT, YYEEEE. DNA of the CDR3: TGTGCCAGCAGCTTGGGCGTTGCGGGAGGGGGGTTAGATGAGCAGTTCTTC. Translated, it gives CASSLGVAGGGLDEQFF.

This clonotype showed up just a few times. The gene calls are TRBV13 and TRBJ2-1; the match to TRBD2 covers 12 bases. V gave up 5 bases and J gave up 8 bases; unmatched junction bases: 10. Germline CDR1 reads PRHDT; CDR2 reads FYEKMQ (reference sequence). The CDR3 runs to 16 residues. CDR3 sequence reads: CASSGRLAGEGYEQFF. In DNA, the CDR3 is TGTGCCAGCAGCGGGCGACTAGCGGGAGAGGGGTATGAGCAGTTCTTC.